This T cell receptor (beta chain) was identified in a study of T cells in Graves' hyperthyroidism and ophthalmopathy. This clonotype was seen only once. What it binds is not known. Overall study findings and caveats: For ophthalmopathy, model prediction preceded onset by a median 6.5 months. Blood also held most thyroid clonotypes expanded beyond 0.001.

Each patient was aged 18 to 65 and had newly diagnosed hyperthyroidism of under 2 months' duration. The study excluded patients with uncontrolled infection, other autoimmune disease, pregnancy or lactation. Amplified TCR beta CDR3 regions derived from RNA transcripts. An initial round of RT-PCR targeting the TCR CDR3 relied on the HTBI primer set. One entry per CDR3 protein, called by TCRdb with MiXCR from the multiplex PCR reads. The sample includes 750,000 to 950,000 distinct CDR3 sequences, 38% seen only once; the top ten take approximately 8.7%. Sample: blood. The clonotype originates from a young man with Graves' hyperthyroidism.

This CDR3 reads CATSEQESNQPQHF. The CDR3 region has the DNA TGTGCCACCAGTGAACAGGAGAGCAATCAGCCCCAGCATTTT. V usage is TRBV24-1 and J usage is TRBJ1-5; maybe TRBD1 (5 bases). Per the germline V gene, CDR1 is KGHDR and CDR2 is SFDVKD. V shed 4 bases and J shed 1 base, with 7 bases lying between them. CDR3 length: 14 amino acids.